The clone carrying this TCR beta chain occurred many times. Its antigen is still unknown. Per the germline V gene, CDR1 is SGHTA and CDR2 is FQGNSA. V lost 1 base to trimming and J lost 0 bases; unmatched junction nucleotides: 4. The CDR3 has 18 amino acids. MiXCR, applied by TCRdb to the 5' RACE reads, yields one record per CDR3 protein. This sample yields tens of thousands of distinct CDR3 sequences, of which approximately 9% are seen a single time; around 11% belongs to the top ten. The sample comes from a study of T-cell memory formation after mild COVID-19. Study at large: Clustering of TCRs was largely donor specific.

Points from the study as a whole: From day 15 to 85, contracting clones were balanced between CD4 and CD8, whereas later expanders leaned toward CD4+. Those CD4+ clones that contracted were mainly in CM and EM (CD8+ ones in EMRA).

The sequence derives from an adult woman who had mild COVID-19 (a few samples of this study predate the infection). Cell type and time point are not known. Material for sequencing was PBMCs or a T cell subset sorted from them (not recorded which). The chain has TRBV7-2 and TRBJ2-6; 9 nucleotides align to TRBD2. The CDR3 DNA follows: TGTGCCAGCAGCTTAGTGTCTAGCGGGAACTCTGGGGCCAACGTCCTGACTTTC. This translates into CASSLVSSGNSGANVLTF.